One and the same sample provided the 28 T cell receptor beta chains below, sequenced in a study of PD-1 blockade in classical Hodgkin lymphoma (dated by TCRdb to 2020 to 2021). The intended sense of this specimen's time point label: cycle 1 day 1 (C1D1), immediately before nivolumab initiation. All trial patients had relapsed after autologous stem cell transplantation, with cohorts A, B and C differing in prior brentuximab vedotin exposure. Libraries were constructed by the immunoSEQ multiplex PCR assay. TCRdb obtained this table from immuneACCESS and retained in-frame rearrangements with V and J assigned. These tables miss some clones; where compared with another copy, unresolved V genes account for less than half of the shortfall, and the remainder is unexplained. For this sample there are roughly 17,000 clones; under 85% appear just once. The ten largest clonotypes hold about 5% of the sample.

The sample here was peripheral blood mononuclear cells (PBMCs), taken at baseline. Receptor source: a human donor with classical Hodgkin lymphoma.

This rearrangement joins TRBV2 to TRBJ1-2; 8 nucleotides match TRBD1. The germline V gene has CDR1 SNHLY and CDR2 FYNNEI. This CDR3 has 12 residues. The junction had 4 bases not matched to a gene; V was cut back by 5 bases and J by 8 bases. The CDR3 region has the DNA TGTGCCAGCAGTCGGACAGGGTACGGCTACACCTTC. It is translated as CASSRTGYGYTF.

The rearrangement uses TRBV5-1 and TRBJ2-3; D might be TRBD2 (5 bases). The V end was cut by 1 base, the J end by 6 bases, with 12 bases between. This CDR3 is built from 14 residues. Germline V lookup: CDR1 SGHRS, CDR2 YFSETQ. DNA of the CDR3: TGCGCCAGCAGCTTGCAACTGCCGGGGGATACGCAGTATTTT. Translation: CASSLQLPGDTQYF.

This chain links TRBV27 with TRBJ2-3; D is possibly TRBD2 (5 bases). Germline lookup yields CDR1 MNHEY and CDR2 SMNVEV (reference sequence). Trimming took 6 bases from V and 1 from J, leaving 17 bases between them. This CDR3 contains 16 residues. The CDR3 DNA is TGTGCCAGCAGCCTATCATCCCCCGGGGGCACAGATACGCAGTATTTT. Its translation: CASSLSSPGGTDTQYF.

This clone was detected only once. The genes are TRBV19 and TRBJ2-4, with a possible D match to TRBD1 (6 bases). Trimming removed 2 bases from V and 2 bases from J, with 25 bases in between. This CDR3 region has 20 residues. Germline loops: CDR1 LNHDA, CDR2 SQIVND (reference sequence). CDR3 region: CASSILSGARNGLPKNIQYF. The DNA of the CDR3 is TGTGCCAGTAGTATATTGTCAGGGGCCAGAAACGGTCTACCCAAAAACATTCAGTACTTC. The full variable domain, in which reference TRBV19 and TRBJ2-4 provide the parts outside the CDR3, is DGGITQSPKYLFRKEGQNVTLSCEQNLNHDAMYWYRQDPGQGLRLIYYSQIVNDFQKGDIAEGYSVSREKKESFPLTVTSAQKNPTAFYLCASSILSGARNGLPKNIQYFGAGTRLSVL.

The chain carries TRBV7-9 and TRBJ2-3; D might be TRBD2 (7 bases). This CDR3 region has 12 residues. V shed 11 bases and J shed 5 bases, with 14 bases lying between them. CDR1 is SEHNR, CDR2 FQNEAQ, per germline (reference sequence). Here the CDR3 reads CASGGAGDTQYF. The CDR3 DNA reads as TGTGCCTCTGGGGGGGCTGGAGATACGCAGTATTTT.

The V gene is TRBV6-5, the J gene TRBJ2-7; a possible D gene is TRBD2 (6 bases). Trimming removed 4 bases at V and 2 bases at J, with 12 bases between. This CDR3 region has 14 residues. Looked up from germline, CDR1 is MNHEY and CDR2 is SVGAGI. As DNA, the CDR3 is TGTGCCAGCAGTTCGGCGGGGCACACCTACGAGCAGTACTTC. It yields the protein CASSSAGHTYEQYF.

This chain joins TRBV19 and TRBJ2-2; 11 bases fit TRBD1. This CDR3 contains 16 residues. Germline V gene data show CDR1 as LNHDA and CDR2 as SQIVND (reference sequence). With V trimmed by 7 bases and J by 4 bases, 8 bases remained unmatched. Here the CDR3 reads CASTVRGTGGTGELFF. In DNA form, the CDR3 reads TGTGCCAGTACCGTCAGAGGGACAGGGGGCACCGGGGAGCTGTTTTTT. The full variable domain, in which reference TRBV19 and TRBJ2-2 provide the parts outside the CDR3, is DGGITQSPKYLFRKEGQNVTLSCEQNLNHDAMYWYRQDPGQGLRLIYYSQIVNDFQKGDIAEGYSVSREKKESFPLTVTSAQKNPTAFYLCASTVRGTGGTGELFFGEGSRLTVL.

The V and J genes are TRBV5-6 and TRBJ2-5; the D is unclear. Deletions cut 2 bases from V and 2 bases from J, with 1 base between. This CDR3 contains 11 residues. Per germline, CDR1 SGHDT and CDR2 YYEEEE. The CDR3 DNA sequence: TGTGCCAGCAGCTTTCAAGAGACCCAGTACTTC. As protein: CASSFQETQYF.

The chain uses TRBV5-1 and TRBJ2-5, with 7 bases fitting TRBD2. The end of the DNA is better explained by TRBJ2-7, so the J call may be wrong. Germline V gives CDR1 SGHRS, CDR2 YFSETQ. The CDR3 length is 15 residues. The CDR3 protein is CASSLEAGPFYEQYF. The CDR3 nucleotides are TGCGCCAGCAGCTTAGAAGCGGGACCCTTCTACGAGCAGTACTTC.

The chain recombines TRBV18 with TRBJ1-3; unclear D gene. The CDR3 covers 16 residues. The V end was cut by 2 bases, the J end by 3 bases, with 14 bases between. Per germline, CDR1 KGHSH and CDR2 LQKENI. The CDR3 bases are TGTGCCAGCTCACCATTTACGGCGCAGGATGGAAACACCATATATTTT. This codes for CASSPFTAQDGNTIYF.

The genes are TRBV19 and TRBJ2-2; no clear D. This CDR3 has 12 residues. The germline V gene has CDR1 LNHDA and CDR2 SQIVND (reference sequence). Trimming pared 3 bases from V and 1 base from J, leaving 0 bases between. CDR3 nucleotide sequence: TGTGCCAGTAGTATGAACACCGGGGAGCTGTTTTTT. Translation gives CASSMNTGELFF. Full variable domain (remainder filled in from reference TRBV19 and TRBJ2-2): DGGITQSPKYLFRKEGQNVTLSCEQNLNHDAMYWYRQDPGQGLRLIYYSQIVNDFQKGDIAEGYSVSREKKESFPLTVTSAQKNPTAFYLCASSMNTGELFFGEGSRLTVL.

The V and J genes are TRBV4-2 and TRBJ2-3; D possibly corresponds to TRBD2 (6 bases). The length of the CDR3 is 17 residues. Trimming left V 1 base short and J 6 bases short, with 20 bases between. CDR1 and CDR2 (germline): LGHNA, YNFKEQ. The CDR3 DNA follows: TGTGCCAGCAGCCAAGGGGCCCTGGGTAGCGCGGGGGATACGCAGTATTTT. This gives the protein CASSQGALGSAGDTQYF.

This chain links TRBV27 with TRBJ2-6; perhaps TRBD1 as D (6 bases). V was pared by 8 bases and J by 3 bases, with 14 bases between. The CDR3 length is 15 residues. Germline CDR1 reads MNHEY; CDR2 reads SMNVEV (reference sequence). CDR3 residues: CASSSQGSGANVLTF. In nucleotides, the CDR3 is TGTGCCAGCTCATCACAGGGAAGTGGGGCCAACGTCCTGACTTTC. The entire variable domain, with the rest obtained from reference TRBV27 and TRBJ2-6, is as follows: EAQVTQNPRYLITVTGKKLTVTCSQNMNHEYMSWYRQDPGLGLRQIYYSMNVEVTDKGDVPEGYKVSRKEKRNFPLILESPSPNQTSLYFCASSSQGSGANVLTFGAGSRLTVL.

This clone was detected a few times. The rearrangement links TRBV6-5 to TRBJ2-7; 8 bases line up with TRBD1. CDR3 length: 14 residues. Germline lookup yields CDR1 MNHEY and CDR2 SVGAGI. V shed 5 bases and J 1 base; nucleotides not matched to a gene: 4. DNA of the CDR3: TGTGCCAGCAGTCCGGGACAGGTATCCTACGAGCAGTACTTC. Encoded protein: CASSPGQVSYEQYF.

V gene TRBV10-3 combines with J gene TRBJ1-4; D remains ambiguous. The CDR3 is made up of 16 amino acids. Between the trimmed V and J ends, which lost 3 bases and 5 bases, there was a span of 16 bases. The germline V gene encodes CDR1 ENHRY and CDR2 SYGVKD. In DNA form, the CDR3 reads TGTGCCATCAGTGATGGTTCGGCAGGAGCAAATGAAAAACTGTTTTTT. This sequence encodes CAISDGSAGANEKLFF.

This clone was detected only a few times. J is TRBJ2-2 and V is TRBV19; D call uncertain. From germline, CDR1 is LNHDA and CDR2 SQIVND (reference sequence). The CDR3 contains 15 residues. The ends were cut back, 5 bases at V and 2 bases at J, with 12 bases in the middle. This CDR3 reads CASSPGPTNTGELFF. CDR3 DNA: TGTGCCAGTAGTCCCGGGCCAACCAACACCGGGGAGCTGTTTTTT.

This chain uses TRBV19 with TRBJ2-2, with 7 bases identical to TRBD2. The V gene's germline CDR1 is LNHDA and CDR2 SQIVND (reference sequence). V dropped 11 bases and J dropped 0; count of bases not matched to a gene: 9. The CDR3 covers 15 residues. CDR3 nucleotides: TGTGCCGTAAGGGGAGGGATAGCGAACACCGGGGAGCTGTTTTTT. The encoded protein is CAVRGGIANTGELFF.

The sample holds a few counts of this clone. V and J are TRBV18 and TRBJ2-7; 10 bases agree with TRBD2. Germline CDR1 is KGHSH and CDR2 is LQKENI. After removal of 3 bases from V and 2 bases from J, the junction contained 7 bases not matched to a gene. The CDR3 is 16 residues long. The chain's CDR3 is CASSPQPSGGAYEQYF. CDR3 nucleotide sequence: TGTGCCAGCTCACCTCAGCCTAGCGGGGGCGCCTACGAGCAGTACTTC.

Worth noting for this clone: One junction end does not reproduce the germline sequence, and a read error may be involved. This sequence joins TRBV30 and TRBJ2-1; D gene unclear. The germline V gene has CDR1 GTSNPN and CDR2 SVGIG (reference sequence). This CDR3 has 13 residues. CDR3 loop: CAWNPFSYNEQLF. CDR3 DNA: TGTGCCTGGAACCCTTTCTCCTACAATGAGCAGCTCTTC.

The count of this clone is one. The chain links TRBV15 to TRBJ1-2, with unresolved D. CDR1 LNHNV and CDR2 YYDKDF come from the germline V gene (reference sequence). The V gene lost 1 base and the J gene lost 6 bases, with 9 bases spanning the gap. The CDR3 contains 13 residues. The CDR3 here is CATSRGTIDGYTF. CDR3 DNA: TGTGCCACCAGCAGAGGGACTATCGATGGCTACACCTTC.

This clone was counted a few times. The chain has TRBV7-9 and TRBJ2-3; TRBD1 might be the D (5 bases). Germline V gene lookup returns CDR1 SEHNR and CDR2 FQNEAQ (reference sequence). This CDR3 is 13 amino acids long. Trimming removed 5 bases at V and 6 bases at J, with 12 bases between. The DNA of the CDR3 is TGTGCCAGCAGCCCCCAGGGTCACGATACGCAGTATTTT. The encoded protein is CASSPQGHDTQYF.

The chain uses TRBV15 and TRBJ1-1; D is possibly TRBD1 (6 bases). V was shortened by 1 base and J by 0 bases, with 18 bases between the two germline ends. Germline V lookup: CDR1 LNHNV, CDR2 YYDKDF (reference sequence). There are 18 residues in the CDR3. CDR3 protein: CATSRASWRGAMNTEAFF. The CDR3 DNA follows: TGTGCCACCAGCAGAGCTTCATGGAGGGGGGCAATGAACACTGAAGCTTTCTTT.

The rearrangement uses TRBV19 and TRBJ2-1; TRBD1 agrees at 8 bases. V trimming: 9 bases; J trimming: 9 bases; junction bases outside the gene matches: 13. The CDR3 loop spans 14 amino acids. Germline V lookup: CDR1 LNHDA, CDR2 SQIVND (reference sequence). The CDR3 spells CASQTQGAGGEQFF. The DNA of the CDR3 is TGTGCCAGCCAAACCCAGGGGGCAGGCGGTGAGCAGTTCTTC. The variable domain in full, completed from reference TRBV19 and TRBJ2-1, reads DGGITQSPKYLFRKEGQNVTLSCEQNLNHDAMYWYRQDPGQGLRLIYYSQIVNDFQKGDIAEGYSVSREKKESFPLTVTSAQKNPTAFYLCASQTQGAGGEQFFGPGTRLTVL.

The chain couples TRBV10-2 to TRBJ2-7; no definite D call. Trimming removed 5 bases at V and 0 bases at J, with 17 bases between. In germline, CDR1 is WSHSY, CDR2 SAAADI. The CDR3 runs to 16 residues. CDR3 region: CASSQLTPRDSYEQYF. The CDR3 DNA follows: TGCGCCAGCAGTCAACTAACTCCTCGAGACTCCTACGAGCAGTACTTC.

V gene TRBV7-2 combines with J gene TRBJ1-1; the D gene is possibly TRBD1 (5 bases). Germline V gene data show CDR1 as SGHTA and CDR2 as FQGNSA. The germline V and J ends were trimmed by 4 bases and 8 bases, with 17 bases remaining between them. The CDR3 has 14 residues. CDR3 nucleotides: TGTGCCAGCAGCTGGCAGGGTATAAGCGCCGAAGCTTTCTTT. This gives the protein CASSWQGISAEAFF.

This clone was seen only a few times. This chain links TRBV16 with TRBJ1-3; D ambiguous. Germline V gene lookup returns CDR1 KGHSY and CDR2 FQNENV. V was shortened by 1 base and J by 0 bases, with 7 bases between the two germline ends. The CDR3 extends over 15 amino acids. In nucleotides, the CDR3 is TGTGCCAGCAGCCAATGGAGTAGCTCTGGAAACACCATATATTTT. The encoded protein is CASSQWSSSGNTIYF.

This chain connects TRBV5-1 to TRBJ2-7, with 7 bases lining up with TRBD1. Trimming cost V 0 bases and J 6 bases; bases outside gene matches: 0. CDR1 is SGHRS and CDR2 is YFSETQ in the germline V gene. This CDR3 region has 12 residues. CDR3 coding DNA: TGCGCCAGCAGCTTGGGACAGGGCGAGCAGTACTTC. Translated: CASSLGQGEQYF.

The chain uses TRBV7-9 and TRBJ2-7; possibly TRBD2 for D (7 bases). Germline assignment: CDR1 SEHNR and CDR2 FQNEAQ (reference sequence). This CDR3 is built from 16 residues. V was clipped by 4 bases and J by 5 bases, with 21 bases between them. The CDR3 loop reads CASSSSWTRGDHEQYF. CDR3 nucleotide sequence: TGTGCCAGCAGCTCCTCCTGGACTAGGGGGGACCACGAGCAGTACTTC.